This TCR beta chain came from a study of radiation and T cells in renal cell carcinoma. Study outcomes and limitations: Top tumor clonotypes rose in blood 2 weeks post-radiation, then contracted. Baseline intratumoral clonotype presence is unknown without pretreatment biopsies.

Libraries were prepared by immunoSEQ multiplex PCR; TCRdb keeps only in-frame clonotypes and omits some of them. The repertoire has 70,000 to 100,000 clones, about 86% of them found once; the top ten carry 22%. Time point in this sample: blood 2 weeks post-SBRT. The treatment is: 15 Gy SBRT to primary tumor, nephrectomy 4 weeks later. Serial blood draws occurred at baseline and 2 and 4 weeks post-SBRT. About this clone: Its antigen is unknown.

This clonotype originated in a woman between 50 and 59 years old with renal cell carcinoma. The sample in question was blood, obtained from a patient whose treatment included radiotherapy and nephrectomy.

CDR3 in amino acids: CASSTAWGNEKLFF. CDR3 coding DNA: TGTGCCAGTAGTACCGCTTGGGGCAATGAAAAACTGTTTTTT. The chain is built from TRBV19 and TRBJ1-4, with D possibly being TRBD1 (5 bases). The germline V and J ends were trimmed by 4 bases and 5 bases, with 11 bases remaining between them. The CDR3 has 14 amino acids. CDR1 and CDR2 (germline): LNHDA, SQIVND (reference sequence). The full variable domain, with the rest looked up from reference TRBV19 and TRBJ1-4, is DGGITQSPKYLFRKEGQNVTLSCEQNLNHDAMYWYRQDPGQGLRLIYYSQIVNDFQKGDIAEGYSVSREKKESFPLTVTSAQKNPTAFYLCASSTAWGNEKLFFGSGTQLSVL.